Included here is one T cell receptor (beta chain) sequence, with context. Antigen specificity is unknown. This sample is drawn from a study of long-term antiretroviral therapy in people with HIV. V dropped 1 base and J dropped 4 bases, with 13 bases sitting between them. Germline lookup yields CDR1 SGHTA and CDR2 FQGNSA. This CDR3 is built from 16 residues. The assay, immunoSEQ v3.0, was run at survey level. Sequenced by immunoSEQ multiplex PCR; TCRdb stores in-frame clones only, minus some. Counted here are 20,000 to 25,000 clones, roughly 80% occurring once; the ten biggest clones make up around 6%. Overall study results and limits: Specimens of blood were obtained during about 2004 to 2018, possibly under older ART regimens. When set beside controls, HIV repertoires had CDR3 length ranges that were narrower.

The clonotype comes from a woman aged 25 to 39 with HIV. The gene calls are TRBV7-2 and TRBJ2-2, with D unclear. The specimen was unsorted PBMCs, collected 0.2 years after starting antiretroviral therapy. CDR3 residues: CASSLGSIGLTGELFF. The CDR3 nucleotides are TGTGCCAGCAGCTTAGGGTCGATTGGTCTCACCGGGGAGCTGTTTTTT.